This T cell receptor beta chain was captured by sequencing in a study of T cell responses to AZD1222 COVID-19 vaccine. Study information: Whether given at about 4 or about 12 weeks, second doses were pooled.

This clone was observed once. The antigen remains undetermined. Here immunoSEQ multiplex PCR was the method, and the copy in TCRdb shows in-frame clones only, minus some. The sample carries over 95,000 clones, about 89% recorded once. The CDR3 has 16 residues. V was cut by 0 bases and J by 4 bases, with 13 bases left in between. The germline gives CDR1 LNHNV, CDR2 YYDKDF (reference sequence). Overall study results and limits: The breadth and depth of Spike-specific TCRs increased once two AZD1222 doses had been given. Repertoires were collected only later (after the peak T cell response had occurred). Only a handful of people who got AZD1222 tested seropositive at baseline.

The input for sequencing was peripheral blood, taken on day 0 of AZD1222 vaccination. This TCR was sampled from an adult in good health. V and J are TRBV15 and TRBJ1-3; D gene uncertain. CDR3 bases: TGTGCCACCAGCAGAGAAAAGGGTATAGCCGGAAACACCATATATTTT. The encoded protein is CATSREKGIAGNTIYF.